The entry below gives a single TCR beta chain sequence along with its context. The target antigen is unknown. The CDR3 runs 14 residues. Germline assignment: CDR1 LNHDA and CDR2 SQIVND (reference sequence). Trimming removed 6 bases at V and 4 bases at J, with 15 bases between. Assay: immunoSEQ multiplex PCR; the TCRdb copy retains only in-frame clones and omits some. The data hold roughly 1,500,000 clones, with 95% to 99% observed a single time. The data derive from a study of shared clonotypes between healthy human individuals. Study-level findings and limits: An effect of sequencing depth on clonotype sharing among donors was expected.

The chain couples TRBV19 to TRBJ1-2, with D unclear. The sequence derives from a man aged 30-40 years in good health. Sequencing was carried out using naive CD4+ T cells sorted from blood. Regarding subset: CD45RA+ positively selected. The CDR3 sequence: CASRGPGSGYGYTF. CDR3 sequence (DNA): TGTGCCAGTAGAGGCCCCGGCAGCGGCTATGGCTACACCTTC.